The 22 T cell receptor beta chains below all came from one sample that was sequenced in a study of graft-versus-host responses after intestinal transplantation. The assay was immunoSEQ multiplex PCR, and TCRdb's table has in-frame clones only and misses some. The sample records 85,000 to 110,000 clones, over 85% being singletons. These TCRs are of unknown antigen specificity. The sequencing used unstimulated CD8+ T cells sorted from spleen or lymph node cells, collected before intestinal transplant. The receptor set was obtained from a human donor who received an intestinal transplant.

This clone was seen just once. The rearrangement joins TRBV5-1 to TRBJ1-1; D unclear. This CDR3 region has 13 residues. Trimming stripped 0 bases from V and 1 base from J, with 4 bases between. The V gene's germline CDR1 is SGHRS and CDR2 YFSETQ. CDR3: CASSLGRNTEAFF. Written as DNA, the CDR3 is TGCGCCAGCAGCTTGGGGAGGAACACTGAAGCTTTCTTT.

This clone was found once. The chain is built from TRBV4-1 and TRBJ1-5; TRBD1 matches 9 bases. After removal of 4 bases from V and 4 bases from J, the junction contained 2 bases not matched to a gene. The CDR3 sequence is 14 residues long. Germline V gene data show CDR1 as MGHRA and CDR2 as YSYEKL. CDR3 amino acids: CASSPGQGNQPQHF. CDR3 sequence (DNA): TGCGCCAGCAGCCCGGGACAGGGTAATCAGCCCCAGCATTTT.

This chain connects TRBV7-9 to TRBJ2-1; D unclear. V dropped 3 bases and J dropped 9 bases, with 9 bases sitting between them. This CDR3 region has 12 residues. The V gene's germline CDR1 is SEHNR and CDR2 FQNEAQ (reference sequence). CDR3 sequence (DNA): TGTGCCAGCAGCTTTAGTCGAGGTGAGCAGTTCTTC. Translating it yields CASSFSRGEQFF.

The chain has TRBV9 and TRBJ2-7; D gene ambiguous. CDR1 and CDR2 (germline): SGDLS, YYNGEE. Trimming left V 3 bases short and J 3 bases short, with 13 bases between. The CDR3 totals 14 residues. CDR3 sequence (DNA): TGTGCCAGCAGCGAGCAGGATTTAAACTACGAGCAGTACTTC. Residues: CASSEQDLNYEQYF.

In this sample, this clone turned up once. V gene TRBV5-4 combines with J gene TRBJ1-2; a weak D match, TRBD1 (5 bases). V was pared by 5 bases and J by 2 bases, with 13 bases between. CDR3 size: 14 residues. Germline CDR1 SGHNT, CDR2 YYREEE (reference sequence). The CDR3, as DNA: TGTGCCAGCAGTGCCCAGGGATTCAACTATGGCTACACCTTC. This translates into CASSAQGFNYGYTF.

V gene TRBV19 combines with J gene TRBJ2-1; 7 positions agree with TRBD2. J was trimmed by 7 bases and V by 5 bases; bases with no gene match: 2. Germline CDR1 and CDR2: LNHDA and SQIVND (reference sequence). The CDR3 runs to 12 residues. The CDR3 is CASSWGGNEQFF. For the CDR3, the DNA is TGTGCCAGTAGTTGGGGGGGAAATGAGCAGTTCTTC.

This CDR3 reads CASSLVSGQETQYF. DNA for the CDR3: TGTGCCAGCAGCTTAGTTTCAGGGCAAGAGACCCAGTACTTC. The chain carries TRBV7-9 and TRBJ2-5; TRBD1 is a possible D gene (5 bases). Trimming removed 1 base at V and 2 bases at J, with 8 bases between. Looked up from germline, CDR1 is SEHNR and CDR2 is FQNEAQ (reference sequence). This CDR3 is 14 amino acids long.

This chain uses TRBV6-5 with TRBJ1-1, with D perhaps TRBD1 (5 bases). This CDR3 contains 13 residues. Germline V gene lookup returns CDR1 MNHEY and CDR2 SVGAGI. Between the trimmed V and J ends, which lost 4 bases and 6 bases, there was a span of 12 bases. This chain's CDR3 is CASSSSQGSEAFF. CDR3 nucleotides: TGTGCCAGCAGTTCCTCTCAGGGATCTGAAGCTTTCTTT.

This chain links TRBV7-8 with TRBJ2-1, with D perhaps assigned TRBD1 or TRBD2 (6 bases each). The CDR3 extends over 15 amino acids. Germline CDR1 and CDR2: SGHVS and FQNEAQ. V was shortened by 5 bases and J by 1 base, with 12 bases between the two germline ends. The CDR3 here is CASSRQEGSYNEQFF. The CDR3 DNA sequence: TGTGCCAGCAGCAGACAGGAGGGGTCCTACAATGAGCAGTTCTTC.

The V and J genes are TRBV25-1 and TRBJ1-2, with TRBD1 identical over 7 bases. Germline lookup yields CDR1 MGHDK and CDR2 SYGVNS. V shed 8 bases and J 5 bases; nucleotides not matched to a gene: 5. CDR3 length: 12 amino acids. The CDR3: CASGDSLYGYTF. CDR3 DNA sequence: TGTGCCAGCGGGGACAGTTTGTATGGCTACACCTTC.

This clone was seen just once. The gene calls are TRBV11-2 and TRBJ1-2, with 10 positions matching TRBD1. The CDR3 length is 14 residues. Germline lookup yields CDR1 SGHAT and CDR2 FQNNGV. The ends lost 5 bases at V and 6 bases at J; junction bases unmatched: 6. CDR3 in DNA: TGTGCCAGCAGCCCTTGGGACAGGGGCGATGGCTACACCTTC. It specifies CASSPWDRGDGYTF.

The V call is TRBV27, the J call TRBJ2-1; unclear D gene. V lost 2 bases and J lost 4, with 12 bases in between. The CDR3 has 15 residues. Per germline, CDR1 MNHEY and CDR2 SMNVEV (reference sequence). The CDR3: CASSLVGDVYNEQFF. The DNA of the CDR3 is TGTGCCAGCAGTTTAGTTGGCGATGTATACAATGAGCAGTTCTTC.

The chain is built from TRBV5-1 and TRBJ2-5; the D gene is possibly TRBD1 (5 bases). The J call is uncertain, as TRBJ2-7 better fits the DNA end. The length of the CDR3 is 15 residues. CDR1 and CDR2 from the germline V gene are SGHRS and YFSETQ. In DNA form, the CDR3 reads TGCGCCAGCAGCTTGGTGCAGGGTCCCTCCTACGAGCAGTACTTC. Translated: CASSLVQGPSYEQYF.

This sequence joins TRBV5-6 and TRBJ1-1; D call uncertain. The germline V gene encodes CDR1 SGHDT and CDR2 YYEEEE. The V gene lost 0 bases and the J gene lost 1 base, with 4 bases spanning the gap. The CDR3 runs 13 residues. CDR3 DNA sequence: TGTGCCAGCAGCTTGGAGCCGAACACTGAAGCTTTCTTT. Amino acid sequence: CASSLEPNTEAFF.

The CDR3 nucleotides read TGTGCCACCAGCACCTCAAGGGGGTTGGAGACCCAGTACTTC. It encodes CATSTSRGLETQYF. The chain uses TRBV15 and TRBJ2-5, with D possibly being TRBD1 (6 bases). Trimming took off 4 bases at V and 5 bases at J, with 14 bases between the two ends. CDR3 length equals 14 residues. The germline V gene encodes CDR1 LNHNV and CDR2 YYDKDF (reference sequence). Looking up the rest from reference TRBV15 and TRBJ2-5 gives the full variable domain: DAMVIQNPRYQVTQFGKPVTLSCSQTLNHNVMYWYQQKSSQAPKLLFHYYDKDFNNEADTPDNFQSRRPNTSFCFLDIRSPGLGDTAMYLCATSTSRGLETQYFGPGTRLLVL.

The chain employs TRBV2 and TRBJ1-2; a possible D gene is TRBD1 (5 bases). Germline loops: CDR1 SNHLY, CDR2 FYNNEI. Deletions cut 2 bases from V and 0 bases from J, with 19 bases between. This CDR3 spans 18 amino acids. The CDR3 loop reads CASSESPPDTLSNYGYTF. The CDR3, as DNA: TGTGCCAGCAGTGAAAGTCCCCCGGACACTCTTTCTAACTATGGCTACACCTTC.

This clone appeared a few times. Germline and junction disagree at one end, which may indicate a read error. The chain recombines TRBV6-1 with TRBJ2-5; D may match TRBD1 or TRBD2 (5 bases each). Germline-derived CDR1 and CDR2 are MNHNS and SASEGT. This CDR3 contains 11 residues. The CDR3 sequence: CASSGGTLGNF. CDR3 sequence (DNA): TGTGCCAGCAGTGGGGGGACCTTGGGGAACTTC.

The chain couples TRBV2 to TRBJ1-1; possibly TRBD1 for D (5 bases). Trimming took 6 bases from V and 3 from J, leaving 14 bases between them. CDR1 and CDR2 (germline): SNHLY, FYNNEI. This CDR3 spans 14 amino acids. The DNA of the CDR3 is TGTGCCAGCAGCCCTGCGACAGACTACACTGAAGCTTTCTTT. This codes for CASSPATDYTEAFF.

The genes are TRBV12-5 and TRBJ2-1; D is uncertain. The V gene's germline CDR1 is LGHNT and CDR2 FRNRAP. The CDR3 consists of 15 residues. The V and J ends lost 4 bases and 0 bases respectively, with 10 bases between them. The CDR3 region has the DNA TGTGCTAGTGGTTGGGCGATGAGCTCCTACAATGAGCAGTTCTTC. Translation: CASGWAMSSYNEQFF.

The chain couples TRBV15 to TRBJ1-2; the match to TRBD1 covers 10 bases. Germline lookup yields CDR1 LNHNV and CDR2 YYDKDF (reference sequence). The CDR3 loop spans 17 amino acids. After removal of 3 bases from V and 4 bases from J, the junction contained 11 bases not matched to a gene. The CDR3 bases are TGTGCCACCAGCAGGGCACCCAGGACAGGGGGAGGCTATGGCTACACCTTC. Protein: CATSRAPRTGGGYGYTF.

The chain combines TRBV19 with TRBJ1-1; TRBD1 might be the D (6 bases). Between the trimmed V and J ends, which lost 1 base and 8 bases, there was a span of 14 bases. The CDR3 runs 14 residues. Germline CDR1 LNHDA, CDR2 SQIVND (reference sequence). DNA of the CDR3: TGTGCCAGTAGTATAGTGGGGACATACAAAGAAGCTTTCTTT. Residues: CASSIVGTYKEAFF.

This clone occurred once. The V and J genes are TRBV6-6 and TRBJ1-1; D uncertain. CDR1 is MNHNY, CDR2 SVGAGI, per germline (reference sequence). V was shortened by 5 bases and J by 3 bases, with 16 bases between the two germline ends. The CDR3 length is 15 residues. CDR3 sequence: CASSNRKAWDTEAFF. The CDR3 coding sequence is TGTGCCAGCAGTAATCGAAAGGCCTGGGACACTGAAGCTTTCTTT.